The TCR beta chain described here comes from a study of regulatory T cells in long-lasting Graves disease. Study results and limitations: Accuracy could have been hurt by small sample size.

Library construction for TCR beta used iRepertoire HTBI primers and Arm-PCR of CDR3 regions. TCRdb re-called the multiplex PCR reads through MiXCR, storing one row per CDR3 protein. Of 400,000 to 650,000 distinct CDR3 sequences detected, about 16% appear once; the ten largest clones hold just under 25%. As for this clonotype: Its antigen is still unknown.

Documented time point: newly diagnosed GD, antithyroid drugs for less than 3 months. RNA isolated from PBMCs was used to make the TCR library. The data were also submitted as part of a second study, on T cells in Graves' hyperthyroidism and ophthalmopathy. That report notes: With a duration under 2 months, the hyperthyroidism was newly diagnosed in patients aged 18 to 65. Each diagnosis was grounded in clinical symptoms, serum thyroxine and TRAb, thyroid ultrasound, and orbital computed tomography. Using the HTBI primer set, a first-round RT-PCR was run on the TCR CDR3.

The origin of this receptor is a woman aged 40 to 65 with Graves disease. Specimen: peripheral blood mononuclear cells (PBMCs), collected at new diagnosis, from a patient treated with antithyroid drugs.

The CDR3, as DNA: TGTGCCAGCAGGGACAGCCCGTATGGCTACACCTTC. It codes for CASRDSPYGYTF. The chain is built from TRBV6-1 and TRBJ1-2, with D maybe TRBD1 (6 bases). Germline V gives CDR1 MNHNS, CDR2 SASEGT. V lost 6 bases and J 5 bases, leaving 10 bases between the germline ends. The length of the CDR3 is 12 residues.